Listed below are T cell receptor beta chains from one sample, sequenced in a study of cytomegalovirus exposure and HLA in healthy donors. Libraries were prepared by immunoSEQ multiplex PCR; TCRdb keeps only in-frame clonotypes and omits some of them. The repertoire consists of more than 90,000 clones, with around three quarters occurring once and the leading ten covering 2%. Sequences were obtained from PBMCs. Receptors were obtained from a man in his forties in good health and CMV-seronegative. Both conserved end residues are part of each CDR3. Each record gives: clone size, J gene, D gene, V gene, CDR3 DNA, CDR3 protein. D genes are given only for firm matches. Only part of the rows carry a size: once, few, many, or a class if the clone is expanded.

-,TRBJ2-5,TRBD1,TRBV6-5,TGTGCCAGCAAGCGGACAGGTGTAGAGACCCAGTACTTC,CASKRTGVETQYF
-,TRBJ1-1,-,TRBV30,TGTGCCTGGAGCTTCACAGGACGACATGAAGCTTTCTTT,CAWSFTGRHEAFF
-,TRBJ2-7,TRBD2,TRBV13,TGTGCCAGCAGAAGCGGGGGCCGCTCCTACGAGCAGTACTTC,CASRSGGRSYEQYF
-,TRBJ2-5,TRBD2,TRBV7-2,TGTGCCAGCAGCCCCGTAGCGGGAGGGCCTGTGGAGACCCAGTACTTC,CASSPVAGGPVETQYF
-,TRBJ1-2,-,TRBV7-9,TGTGCCAGCAGCGAATCATCCACCCGGGTTAACTATGGCTACACCTTC,CASSESSTRVNYGYTF
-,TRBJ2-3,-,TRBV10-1,TGCGCCACCTCTCCAGGGGCAGTCACGGGGCGCCCAGATACGCAGTATTTT,CATSPGAVTGRPDTQYF
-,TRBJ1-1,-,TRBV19,TGTGCCAGTTGTCACTCCCCCGGCACTGAAGCTTTCTTT,CASCHSPGTEAFF
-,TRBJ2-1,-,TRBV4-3,TGCGCCAGCAGCCTTCGGGCTAGCGCCTACAATGAGCAGTTCTTC,CASSLRASAYNEQFF
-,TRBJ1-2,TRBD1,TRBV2,TGTGCCAGCAGTGAAGGGACAGGGTCGGGTGGCTACACCTTC,CASSEGTGSGGYTF
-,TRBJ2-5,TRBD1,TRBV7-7,TGTGCCAGCAGCGCCGGGACAGGGGGCACTGAGACCCAGTACTTC,CASSAGTGGTETQYF
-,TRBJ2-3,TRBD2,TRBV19,TGTGCCAGTAGTCCGAGCCGAAGCGGGGGGGGTACGCAGTATTTT,CASSPSRSGGGTQYF
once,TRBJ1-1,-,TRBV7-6,TGTGCCAGCAGCCAAGGACAGACAAACACTGAAGCTTTCTTT,CASSQGQTNTEAFF